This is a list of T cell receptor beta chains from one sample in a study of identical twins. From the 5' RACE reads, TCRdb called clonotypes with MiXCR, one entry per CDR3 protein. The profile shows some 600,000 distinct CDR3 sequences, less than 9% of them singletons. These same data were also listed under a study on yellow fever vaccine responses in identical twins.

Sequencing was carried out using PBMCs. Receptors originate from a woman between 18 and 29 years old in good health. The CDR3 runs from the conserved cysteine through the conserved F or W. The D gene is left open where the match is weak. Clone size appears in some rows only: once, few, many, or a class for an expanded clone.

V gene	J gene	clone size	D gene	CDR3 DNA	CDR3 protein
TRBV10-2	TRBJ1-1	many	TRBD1	TGCGCCAGTAGGACAGGCCCCAACACTGAAGCTTTCTTT	CASRTGPNTEAFF
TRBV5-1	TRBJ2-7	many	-	TGCGCCAGCAGCGTAGCGTTGGGAGCCGGATACGAGCAGTACTTC	CASSVALGAGYEQYF
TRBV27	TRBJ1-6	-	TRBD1	TGTGCCAGCAGCAATCGGGACAGTGCCTCACCCCTCCACTTT	CASSNRDSASPLHF
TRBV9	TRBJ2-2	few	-	TGTGCCAGCAGCGTAGCTAGCCGACACACCGGGGAGCTGTTTTTT	CASSVASRHTGELFF
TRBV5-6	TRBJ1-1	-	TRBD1	TGTGCCAGCAGCTGGGGGACAGGGATGAACACTGAAGCTTTCTTT	CASSWGTGMNTEAFF
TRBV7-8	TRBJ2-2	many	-	TGTGCCAGCAGCTTACCCTCGGGACTGGCGAACACCGGGGAGCTGTTTTTT	CASSLPSGLANTGELFF
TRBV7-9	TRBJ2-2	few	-	TGTGCCAGCAGCTTAAGTTCAGGGGCCATCGGGGAGCTGTTTTTT	CASSLSSGAIGELFF
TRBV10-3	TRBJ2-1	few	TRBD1	TGTGCCATCAGTGACGGGACAGGGGTGGTCAATGAGCAGTTCTTC	CAISDGTGVVNEQFF
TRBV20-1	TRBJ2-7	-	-	TGCAGTGCTGATGACACAAGATCCTACGAGCAGTACTTC	CSADDTRSYEQYF
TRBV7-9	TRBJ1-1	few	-	TGTGCCAGCAGCTCTCATGGGGGCAGCACTGAAGCTTTCTTT	CASSSHGGSTEAFF
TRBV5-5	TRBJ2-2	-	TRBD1	TGTGCCAGCAGCCCGGGACAGGGGTTACCCTCAAACACCGGGGAGCTGTTTTTT	CASSPGQGLPSNTGELFF
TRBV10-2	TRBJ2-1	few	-	TGCGCCAGCAGTCCGAGAGGGGGGGCCGATGGTGAGCAGTTCTTC	CASSPRGGADGEQFF
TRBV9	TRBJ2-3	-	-	TGTGCCAGCAGCGTAGAAGGATCGGGTGGGCGGGTAGAAAGCACAGATACGCAGTATTTT	CASSVEGSGGRVESTDTQYF
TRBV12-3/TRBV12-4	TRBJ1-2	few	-	TGTGCCAGCAGTTCAGGCGGGGGAGGGTATGGCTACACCTTC	CASSSGGGGYGYTF
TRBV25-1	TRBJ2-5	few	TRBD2	TGTGCCAGCAGCGACACTGGGACTAGCAATACTAGCGGGAGAAGTCGGGAGACCCAGTACTTC	CASSDTGTSNTSGRSRETQYF
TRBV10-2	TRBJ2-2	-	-	TGCGCCACCACCAGGGACCTCGGCAGGGAGCTGTTTTTT	CATTRDLGRELFF
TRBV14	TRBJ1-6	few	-	TGTGCCAGCAGCCAACGGACCTCTCGGCATTCACCCCTCCACTTT	CASSQRTSRHSPLHF
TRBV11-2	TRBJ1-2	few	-	TGTGCCAGCAGCAGACAGGACGCCTATGGCTACACCTTC	CASSRQDAYGYTF
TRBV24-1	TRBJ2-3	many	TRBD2	TGTGCCACCAGTGGTGGCGGGAGTGGGAGGCACACAGATACGCAGTATTTT	CATSGGGSGRHTDTQYF
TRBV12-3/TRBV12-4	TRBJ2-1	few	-	TGTGCCAGCAGTGAACGGTGGGGGCCCTACAATGAGCAGTTCTTC	CASSERWGPYNEQFF
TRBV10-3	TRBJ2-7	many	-	TGTGCCATCAGTGAAGAGGGCTACGAGCAGTACTTC	CAISEEGYEQYF
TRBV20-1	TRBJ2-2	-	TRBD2	TGCAGTGCTAGGGTTAGCGGGAGGGTAGGCACCGGGGAGCTGTTTTTT	CSARVSGRVGTGELFF
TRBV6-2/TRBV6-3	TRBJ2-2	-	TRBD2	TGTGCCAGCAGTTACGGAGTAGCGGGAGCACGAGGCACCGGGGAGCTGTTTTTT	CASSYGVAGARGTGELFF
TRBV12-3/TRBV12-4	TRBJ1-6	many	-	TGTGCCAGCAGGGGGGCGGGGGTATCACCCCTCCACTTT	CASRGAGVSPLHF
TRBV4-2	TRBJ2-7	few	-	TGTGCCAGCAGCCGCCACCTAGGGCCCTCCTACGAGCAGTACTTC	CASSRHLGPSYEQYF
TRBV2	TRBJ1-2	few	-	TGTGCCAGCAGCCAACAGGGAGGGAGCGACTATGGCTACACCTTC	CASSQQGGSDYGYTF
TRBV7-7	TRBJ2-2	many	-	TGTGCCAGCAGCCCCCGCCGGGGGGCGGGCACCGGGGAGCTGTTTTTT	CASSPRRGAGTGELFF
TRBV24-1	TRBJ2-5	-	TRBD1	TGTGCCACCAGTGACCCGACAGGGGGCGAAGAGACCCAGTACTTC	CATSDPTGGEETQYF
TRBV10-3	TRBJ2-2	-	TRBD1	TGTGCCATCAGTTCAGGGGGTCCCACCGGGGAGCTGTTTTTT	CAISSGGPTGELFF